These 30 T cell receptor beta chains were sequenced from one sample in a study of response to subunit inactivated influenza vaccine. TCRdb reprocessed the RT-PCR reads with MiXCR, giving one entry per CDR3 protein. The table records over 650,000 distinct CDR3 sequences, less than 20% of them present only once. The input for sequencing was PBMCs from blood, taken less than 6 days after vaccination. The receptors derive from a middle-aged man who received an inactivated influenza vaccine.

This clonotype came up a few times. The rearrangement joins TRBV5-1 to TRBJ1-5; D call uncertain. Germline lookup yields CDR1 SGHRS and CDR2 YFSETQ. V dropped 3 bases and J dropped 0 bases, with 10 bases sitting between them. This CDR3 contains 15 residues. CDR3 DNA: TGCGCCAGCAGCTCGGACGGTAATAGCAATCAGCCCCAGCATTTT. Translated: CASSSDGNSNQPQHF.

The chain is built from TRBV10-3 and TRBJ1-2, with unresolved D. The CDR3 is 14 amino acids. Germline assignment: CDR1 ENHRY and CDR2 SYGVKD. V lost 0 bases to trimming and J lost 6 bases, with 11 bases between them. The CDR3 DNA is TGTGCCATCAGTGAGTCCTGGGCGGAGAATGGCTACACCTTC. Its protein product is CAISESWAENGYTF.

This clonotype was observed a handful of times. The chain carries TRBV2 and TRBJ2-7; 7 bases are a match to TRBD2. The J segment lost 2 bases and the V segment lost 2 bases, leaving 6 bases of the junction unmatched. The CDR3 is 15 amino acids. Per germline, CDR1 SNHLY and CDR2 FYNNEI. CDR3 residues: CASSERRGSTYEQYF. Here the CDR3 DNA reads TGTGCCAGCAGTGAACGGCGGGGGTCGACCTACGAGCAGTACTTC.

The chain links TRBV20-1 to TRBJ2-7, with TRBD2 identical over 7 bases. Trimming at V came to 0 bases and at J to 0 bases, leaving 5 bases not matched to a gene. The CDR3 runs to 15 residues. The V gene's germline CDR1 is DFQATT and CDR2 SNEGSKA (reference sequence). The CDR3 spells CSARDGLAVSYEQYF. For the CDR3, the DNA is TGCAGTGCTAGAGATGGGCTAGCGGTCTCCTACGAGCAGTACTTC.

A few counts support this clonotype. J is TRBJ2-1 and V is TRBV6-2 or TRBV6-3; D is perhaps TRBD1 (6 bases). The CDR3 is made up of 16 amino acids. V was trimmed by 10 bases and J by 0 bases, leaving 19 bases between them. The germline V gene encodes CDR1 MNHEY and CDR2 SVGEGT. The CDR3 DNA follows: TGTGCCACCCGACAGGTGCGCCATAGCTCCTACAATGAGCAGTTCTTC. It is translated as CATRQVRHSSYNEQFF.

The sample holds many counts of this clonotype. V is TRBV5-1 and J is TRBJ1-1; TRBD1 aligns across 9 bases. Germline V gene sequence: CDR1 SGHRS, CDR2 YFSETQ. CDR3 length: 15 residues. V was clipped by 0 bases and J by 4 bases; unmatched bases: 4. The CDR3 reads CASSLVGQGSTEAFF. The CDR3 DNA is TGCGCCAGCAGCTTGGTGGGACAGGGATCCACTGAAGCTTTCTTT.

V usage is TRBV5-4 and J usage is TRBJ2-7; 9 nucleotides align to TRBD1. Germline V gene sequence: CDR1 SGHNT, CDR2 YYREEE (reference sequence). The V and J ends lost 5 bases and 3 bases, in that order; junction bases with no gene match: 15. This CDR3 contains 17 residues. CDR3 nucleotides: TGTGCCAGCAGGTTCCAGTCGACCGGGACAGGGCTCTACGAGCAGTACTTC. Protein: CASRFQSTGTGLYEQYF.

V usage is TRBV5-1 and J usage is TRBJ2-1; TRBD1 might be the D (6 bases). The V gene's germline CDR1 is SGHRS and CDR2 YFSETQ. This CDR3 has 13 residues. Trimming removed 4 bases at V and 5 bases at J, with 10 bases between. The CDR3 protein is CASSPDSHNEQFF. CDR3 bases: TGCGCCAGCAGCCCGGACAGCCACAATGAGCAGTTCTTC.

This clonotype was detected many times. CDR3 nucleotide sequence: TGTGCCAGCAGTTTAGGGGCAGGGGTGACTGAAGCTTTCTTT. Translating it yields CASSLGAGVTEAFF. The chain joins TRBV12-3 or TRBV12-4 to TRBJ1-1, with D possibly matching TRBD1 (6 bases). This CDR3 contains 14 residues. The ends were cut back, 1 base at V and 5 bases at J, with 11 bases in the middle.

This clonotype was counted ten times or more. This rearrangement joins TRBV6-5 to TRBJ2-2, with a tentative D call TRBD2 (6 bases). Trimming left V 0 bases short and J 4 bases short, with 6 bases between. Germline-derived CDR1 and CDR2 are MNHEY and SVGAGI. The CDR3 is 14 residues long. CDR3 amino acids: CASSYSGGTGELFF. DNA for the CDR3: TGTGCCAGCAGTTACTCGGGGGGCACCGGGGAGCTGTTTTTT.

The CDR3, as DNA: TGTGCCAGCAGTCCGTACCCTAGCGGGCAAGAGACCCAGTACTTC. The encoded protein is CASSPYPSGQETQYF. The chain couples TRBV27 to TRBJ2-5; TRBD2 agrees at 8 bases. The germline V gene has CDR1 MNHEY and CDR2 SMNVEV (reference sequence). With 5 bases clipped from V and 2 bases from J, the junction kept 7 bases outside the gene matches. This CDR3 region has 15 residues.

This clonotype has more than one count but fewer than ten. The junction departs from the called germline gene at one end, perhaps through a read error. The chain links TRBV3-1 to TRBJ2-1; the D gene could be TRBD1 or TRBD2 (6 bases each). The CDR3 has 13 amino acids. Germline V gives CDR1 LGHDT, CDR2 YNNKEL (reference sequence). The CDR3 sequence: CASRQGGGNEQFF. CDR3 nucleotide sequence: TGTGCCAGCAGGCAAGGGGGAGGAAATGAGCAGTTCTTC.

This clonotype showed up just once. The CDR3 nucleotides are TGCAGTGCCCCAAGGGGGAAGGGGGCGGCGTCCTACAATGAGCAGTTCTTC. Translated: CSAPRGKGAASYNEQFF. The chain employs TRBV20-1 and TRBJ2-1; the match to TRBD1 covers 7 bases. The CDR3 contains 17 residues. V lost 6 bases to trimming and J lost 1 base; unmatched junction nucleotides: 15. Germline V CDR1 and CDR2: DFQATT, SNEGSKA (reference sequence).

This clonotype was detected a few times. V usage is TRBV20-1 and J usage is TRBJ2-7; D perhaps matches TRBD2 (5 bases). CDR1 DFQATT and CDR2 SNEGSKA come from the germline V gene (reference sequence). This CDR3 has 14 amino acids. Trimming cost V 2 bases and J 4 bases, with 15 bases left between them. CDR3 sequence: CSARHPNGGYEQYF. In nucleotides, the CDR3 is TGCAGTGCTAGACACCCAAATGGAGGTTACGAGCAGTACTTC.

This clonotype was counted many times. The chain links TRBV12-3 or TRBV12-4 to TRBJ1-5, with D perhaps matching TRBD1 (6 bases). Deletions cut 5 bases from V and 6 bases from J, with 14 bases between. The CDR3 has 14 residues. CDR3 sequence (DNA): TGTGCCAGCAGTCAGGACAGCTTAGGTCAGCCCCAGCATTTT. The encoded protein is CASSQDSLGQPQHF.

This clonotype came up a few times. The chain recombines TRBV7-9 with TRBJ1-5; no definite D call. V was cut by 2 bases and J by 0 bases, with 11 bases left in between. CDR3 length: 16 residues. Per the germline V gene, CDR1 is SEHNR and CDR2 is FQNEAQ (reference sequence). CDR3: CASSLFYGDSNQPQHF. The CDR3 nucleotides are TGTGCCAGCAGCTTATTCTACGGAGATAGCAATCAGCCCCAGCATTTT.

CDR3 coding DNA: TGTGCCACCTCCCTGTGGACAGGGGGTAACAATGAGCAGTTCTTC. It specifies CATSLWTGGNNEQFF. The J gene is TRBJ2-1, the V gene TRBV6-1; 10 nucleotides agree with TRBD1. V lost 10 bases, J lost 5 bases, and 11 bases stayed unmatched. Germline values: CDR1 MNHNS, CDR2 SASEGT. The CDR3 covers 15 residues.

This clonotype was found once. The gene calls are TRBV20-1 and TRBJ1-4; D not certain. CDR3 size: 13 residues. Trimming took 8 bases from V and 5 from J, leaving 15 bases between them. Germline loops: CDR1 DFQATT, CDR2 SNEGSKA (reference sequence). The CDR3 loop is CSSWETQNEKLFF. Written as DNA, the CDR3 is TGCAGTTCCTGGGAGACACAGAATGAAAAACTGTTTTTT.

The rearrangement uses TRBV10-3 and TRBJ1-1; a weak D match, TRBD1 (5 bases). CDR1 is ENHRY, CDR2 SYGVKD, per germline. V was clipped by 0 bases and J by 0 bases, with 8 bases between them. This CDR3 contains 15 residues. As DNA, the CDR3 is TGTGCCATCAGTGAGTCGGGCAGGGTGAACACTGAAGCTTTCTTT. Its protein product is CAISESGRVNTEAFF.

A few counts support this clonotype. This rearrangement joins TRBV2 to TRBJ2-5; 9 bases agree with TRBD2. V lost 2 bases to trimming and J lost 5 bases; unmatched junction nucleotides: 6. Per germline, CDR1 SNHLY and CDR2 FYNNEI. CDR3 length equals 15 residues. The CDR3 loop reads CASSEWASGDETQYF. CDR3 in DNA: TGTGCCAGCAGTGAATGGGCTAGCGGGGACGAGACCCAGTACTTC.

This clonotype came up a few times. The chain recombines TRBV20-1 with TRBJ2-7; D is possibly TRBD2 (5 bases). V lost 1 base and J 5 bases, leaving 12 bases between the germline ends. The CDR3 spans 13 residues. Germline values: CDR1 DFQATT, CDR2 SNEGSKA (reference sequence). The CDR3 sequence: CSARGGSDHEQYF. CDR3 bases: TGCAGTGCTAGAGGGGGTAGCGACCACGAGCAGTACTTC.

This clonotype turned up a few times. The chain recombines TRBV3-1 with TRBJ2-3, with D unclear. With 3 bases removed from V and 2 bases from J, the gap between germline ends came to 18 bases. This CDR3 region has 17 residues. Germline values: CDR1 LGHDT, CDR2 YNNKEL (reference sequence). The CDR3 DNA sequence: TGTGCCAGCAGCCAGAGCATACTCTTTAAACCCACAGATACGCAGTATTTT. Its protein product is CASSQSILFKPTDTQYF.

V gene TRBV18 combines with J gene TRBJ2-5; D gene uncertain. The CDR3 totals 14 residues. The germline CDR1 and CDR2 sequences are KGHSH and LQKENI. V lost 0 bases, J lost 2 bases, and 7 bases lay in between. CDR3 sequence: CASSPPSQQETQYF. For the CDR3, the DNA is TGTGCCAGCTCACCACCTAGTCAACAAGAGACCCAGTACTTC.

This clonotype was seen a handful of times. The chain couples TRBV6-5 to TRBJ2-7, with D tentatively TRBD1 (6 bases). The V gene's germline CDR1 is MNHEY and CDR2 SVGAGI. The CDR3 spans 16 residues. V was trimmed by 0 bases and J by 7 bases, leaving 19 bases between them. CDR3 residues: CASSYSRTALRGEQYF. CDR3 DNA: TGTGCCAGCAGTTACTCACGGACAGCATTGAGAGGGGAGCAGTACTTC.

This clonotype was detected only a few times. This chain connects TRBV10-3 to TRBJ2-2; no clear D. CDR1 is ENHRY and CDR2 is SYGVKD in the germline V gene. Trimming cost V 10 bases and J 2 bases, with 5 bases left between them. CDR3 length: 11 residues. The CDR3 here is CATTNTGELFF. Written as DNA, the CDR3 is TGTGCCACTACAAACACCGGGGAGCTGTTTTTT.

This rearrangement joins TRBV7-2 to TRBJ2-1, with D perhaps assigned TRBD1 or TRBD2 (5 bases each). Per the germline V gene, CDR1 is SGHTA and CDR2 is FQGNSA. V lost 7 bases and J 0 bases, leaving 13 bases between the germline ends. CDR3 length equals 15 residues. Written as DNA, the CDR3 is TGTGCCAGCAAACCTCGGGGCAGCTCCTACAATGAGCAGTTCTTC. Protein sequence: CASKPRGSSYNEQFF.

Only a few counts were recorded for this clonotype. V and J are TRBV28 and TRBJ2-3; perhaps TRBD1 as D (6 bases). Germline V gene sequence: CDR1 MDHEN, CDR2 SYDVKM. This CDR3 region has 17 residues. With 3 bases removed from V and 0 bases from J, the gap between germline ends came to 16 bases. The CDR3: CASSFLPGHSSTDTQYF. The CDR3 DNA sequence: TGTGCCAGCAGTTTCCTCCCGGGACACTCTAGCACAGATACGCAGTATTTT.

This clonotype showed up many times. The CDR3 protein is CATSESYTQYF. CDR3 in DNA: TGTGCCACCAGTGAATCTTATACGCAGTATTTT. The rearrangement links TRBV24-1 to TRBJ2-3; D is unclear. The CDR3 contains 11 residues. V dropped 4 bases and J dropped 7 bases, with 5 bases sitting between them. The V gene's germline CDR1 is KGHDR and CDR2 SFDVKD.

The chain couples TRBV5-5 to TRBJ1-6; possibly TRBD1 for D (6 bases). Germline V gene lookup returns CDR1 SGHKS and CDR2 YYEKEE (reference sequence). This CDR3 region has 17 residues. Deletions cut 3 bases from V and 6 bases from J, with 19 bases between. CDR3 nucleotide sequence: TGTGCCAGCAGCTGGACACAGGGACTAACTCCTAATTCACCCCTCCACTTT. Amino acids: CASSWTQGLTPNSPLHF.

This clonotype was seen only a few times. V usage is TRBV2 and J usage is TRBJ2-1; D remains ambiguous. V lost 5 bases, J lost 6 bases, and 5 bases lay in between. Germline-derived CDR1 and CDR2 are SNHLY and FYNNEI. The CDR3 covers 11 residues. CDR3 in amino acids: CASSMFNEQFF. DNA for the CDR3: TGTGCCAGCAGTATGTTCAATGAGCAGTTCTTC.